The 5 T cell receptor beta chains reported below all come from one sample, sequenced in a study of T-cell memory formation after mild COVID-19. TCRdb re-called the 5' RACE reads through MiXCR, storing one row per CDR3 protein. Here the sample spans 580,000 or so distinct CDR3 sequences, 15% to 20% being singletons. Sequencing was performed on PBMCs or a T cell subset sorted from them (not recorded which). The source of these receptors is an adult woman who had mild COVID-19 (a few samples of this study predate the infection). Cell type and time point are not known.

This chain links TRBV12-3 or TRBV12-4 with TRBJ2-2; a possible D gene is TRBD2 (5 bases). The CDR3 covers 16 residues. V was cut by 7 bases and J by 5 bases, with 20 bases left in between. The CDR3: CASKPSGLAATGELFF. As DNA, the CDR3 is TGTGCCAGCAAGCCTTCCGGGCTAGCAGCAACCGGGGAGCTGTTTTTT.

The J gene is TRBJ1-2, the V gene TRBV29-1, with 12 nucleotides matching TRBD1. The CDR3 has 14 residues. Looked up from germline, CDR1 is SQVTM and CDR2 is ANQGSEA. The ends lost 5 bases at V and 2 bases at J; junction bases unmatched: 3. CDR3 protein: CSVKGTGGNYGYTF. The CDR3 nucleotides read TGCAGCGTTAAAGGGACAGGGGGCAACTATGGCTACACCTTC.

This clonotype was observed once. The gene calls are TRBV4-1 and TRBJ2-2, with TRBD2 matching over 7 bases. The V gene's germline CDR1 is MGHRA and CDR2 YSYEKL. The CDR3 extends over 19 amino acids. The trim removed 0 bases at V and 4 bases at J, leaving 14 bases unmatched. The CDR3 DNA reads as TGCGCCAGCAGCCAAGAAGGGTTGGAAGCGGGGTACCTCACCGGGGAGCTGTTTTTT. Amino acid sequence: CASSQEGLEAGYLTGELFF.

The sample holds a few counts of this clonotype. The chain has TRBV7-9 and TRBJ2-3, with a possible D match to TRBD2 (6 bases). V was trimmed by 8 bases and J by 4 bases, leaving 16 bases between them. The CDR3 sequence is 14 residues long. CDR1 and CDR2 (germline): SEHNR, FQNEAQ (reference sequence). Here the CDR3 DNA reads TGTGCCAGCGGGGACTCTATGCGGCCAGATACGCAGTATTTT. Protein sequence: CASGDSMRPDTQYF. The full variable domain, rest sourced from reference TRBV7-9 and TRBJ2-3, is DTGVSQNPRHKITKRGQNVTFRCDPISEHNRLYWYRQTLGQGPEFLTYFQNEAQLEKSRLLSDRFSAERPKGSFSTLEIQRTEQGDSAMYLCASGDSMRPDTQYFGPGTRLTVL.

The chain combines TRBV7-9 with TRBJ2-3, with D tentatively TRBD1 (6 bases). V was pared by 5 bases and J by 2 bases, with 11 bases between. CDR3 length: 14 residues. Looked up from germline, CDR1 is SEHNR and CDR2 is FQNEAQ (reference sequence). CDR3 DNA sequence: TGTGCCAGCAGCACCAGGGGAGACACAGATACGCAGTATTTT. It encodes CASSTRGDTDTQYF.